The T cell receptor beta chain described here comes from a study of cytomegalovirus exposure and HLA in healthy donors. PCR used 60 Vbeta primers and 13 Jbeta primers. Produced via immunoSEQ multiplex PCR; TCRdb's table is partial and in-frame only. The sample has about 140,000 clones, about 80% seen once. Unrecorded immune exposures were likely, despite nominal health at sampling. Germline V gene lookup returns CDR1 SGHRS and CDR2 YFSETQ. With 6 bases removed from V and 2 bases from J, the gap between germline ends came to 11 bases. The CDR3 contains 13 residues. Sequences were obtained from PBMCs. This sequence joins TRBV5-1 and TRBJ2-5, with D tentatively TRBD1 (6 bases). This receptor was obtained from a man between 25 and 39 years old in good health and CMV-seronegative. The chain's CDR3 is CASTRQVQETQYF. The CDR3 nucleotides are TGCGCCAGCACTAGACAGGTTCAAGAGACCCAGTACTTC.